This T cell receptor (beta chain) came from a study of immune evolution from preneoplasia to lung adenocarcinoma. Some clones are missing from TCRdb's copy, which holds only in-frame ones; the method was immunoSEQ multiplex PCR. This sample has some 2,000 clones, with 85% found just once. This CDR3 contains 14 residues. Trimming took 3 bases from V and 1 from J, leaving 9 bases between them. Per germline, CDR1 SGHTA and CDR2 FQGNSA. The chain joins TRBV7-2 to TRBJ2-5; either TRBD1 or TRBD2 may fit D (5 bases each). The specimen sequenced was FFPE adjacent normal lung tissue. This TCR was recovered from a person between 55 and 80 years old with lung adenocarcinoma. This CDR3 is CASSLSRGQETQYF. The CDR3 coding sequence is TGTGCCAGCAGCTTGTCGAGGGGCCAAGAGACCCAGTACTTC.